The T cell receptor (beta chain) described here comes from a study of shared clonotypes between healthy human individuals (TCRdb year 2020). The study in broad terms: The cohort included three men and a couple of women between 18 and 49 years of age. For each donor, three plates each were used for CD4 naive and CD4 memory, two plates were used for CD8 naive, and one plate was used for CD8 memory. Blood TCR repertoires of several healthy adults were deeply sequenced to estimate repertoire size and the extent of clonotype sharing between individuals. Different laboratories and diverse techniques were used to prepare libraries and sequence TCR repertoires, to increase sequencing depth and limit assay-specific biases. Leukapheresis yielded between about 0.85 and 10 billion PBMCs per donor.

What the research found in general, with its limitations: Higher generation probabilities were observed for clonotypes shared by all four sorted-subset donors than for non-shared clonotypes. Across a few donors, around 5% of naive CD4, approximately 3.6% of naive CD8, 2.3% of memory CD4, and about 0.4% of memory CD8 clonotypes were shared. Because the study included a small number of donors, the genetic and exposure-history diversity represented was limited. Sampling was restricted to blood, and TCR repertoires in tissue are likely to differ from TCR repertoires in blood. Based on pairwise subsampling, the degree of clonotype sharing among donors was expected to be affected by sequencing depth. Estimated clonotype richness was generally larger for naive than for memory subsets. Even with the large sequencing depth, rarefaction of the sorted-subset datasets indicated that sequencing was incomplete.

Comments on this clone: The target of this receptor is not known. Base-call qualities are not available, and no considerably larger clone is one nucleotide away.

CD8 naive samples were CD45RO-negative cells positively selected for CCR7, giving a CD45RA+CCR7+ population that excluded TemRA cells. The donors were healthy, HIV-negative adults who had no recently reported acute infections or vaccinations. All donors were Caucasian adults living in Nashville, Tennessee, USA. Blood was collected by leukapheresis, and PBMCs were isolated by Ficoll-Histopaque density gradient centrifugation and then cryopreserved in liquid nitrogen vapor phase. Analytical flow cytometry was used to check the purity and quantity of each magnetically sorted T cell population. Genomic DNA was isolated from every sorted fraction and measured by UV absorbance on a Nanodrop 2000c. V sheds 1 base and J sheds 0 bases, leaving 13 bases between their ends. There are 15 amino acids in the CDR3, from cysteine to phenylalanine inclusive. Only CDR3 DNA is held: 45 bases, read in frame from base 1. Looking up the germline V gene (reference sequence) yields CDR1 GTSNPN and CDR2 SVGIG.

Using the deep immunoSEQ assay, multiplex PCR amplified TCR CDR3 regions from genomic DNA. Extracted genomic DNA from each cell subset was distributed evenly across all wells of several immunoSEQ 96-well plates, and each plate was treated as a replicate. For sorted subsets, roughly 200 ng of genomic DNA, equivalent to around 30,000 T cell genomes, went into each replicate PCR. Purified libraries were quantified with a Qubit 3.0 fluorometer, sized on a Bioanalyzer 2100, and re-quantified with the KAPA Library Quantification kit. A separate single-read 150-cycle Illumina NextSeq 550 flow cell was used to sequence each immunoSEQ 96-well plate. As for how the authors treated the data: Because the immunoSEQ output held only junctional sequences and lacked quality scores, the filtering could not match the filtering applied to full-length reads. To assign V/J genes and CDR3, sequences were annotated using PyIR, a Python wrapper for IgBLAST v1.9, with IMGT germline references. Reads were filtered out if the reads had weak V/J assignments (E-value above 1e-6), no CDR3, stop codons, out-of-frame junctions, or ambiguous translated residues. V3J clonotypes were defined by identical inferred V gene, J gene, and CDR3 amino acid sequence. Percentage overlap between repertoires was computed as shared unique clonotypes divided by the size of the smaller repertoire. RTK rarefaction, the Chao1 estimator, and Recon v2.1 estimates of unobserved clonotypes were used to assess repertoire richness. Generation probabilities were computed with OLGA for all TCRbeta clonotypes obtained by the gDNA method from four donors. TCRdb holds this immuneACCESS table with in-frame rearrangements only. Some clones are missing; in checked studies, unresolved V genes explain under half, and the rest has no known cause. D and trimming were read from the DNA, whereas the V and J calls and clone size are those reported in that table. The sample table contains millions of clones; only one count was recorded for approximately 94% of them. 0.9% to 1.3% of the sample comes from the top ten.

This clonotype originated in a man between 18 and 35 years old in good health. The specimen was naive CD8+ T cells sorted from blood. The sample's cell subset or site label, decoded: CD45RA+CCR7+. Recombination linked TRBV30 to TRBJ2-7, with TRBD1 tentatively as D gene (5 bases match). The DNA is TGTGCCTGGAGTGGAGCAGGGTTGCACTCCTACGAGCAGTACTTC. Its amino acids are CAWSGAGLHSYEQYF.